This is a list of T cell receptor beta chains from one sample in a study of shared clonotypes between healthy human individuals. Sequencing used immunoSEQ multiplex PCR; TCRdb keeps in-frame clones, though not all of them. The sample consists of a few million clones, around 95% of them appearing once. Sequencing was done on a sample of naive CD4+ T cells sorted from blood. The origin of the receptors is a man in his late teens or twenties in good health. Both conserved end residues are part of each CDR3. A D gene is named only where the DNA matches it firmly. Expanded clones get a size class; other rows say once, few or many, or leave the size out.

abundance | d_gene | j_gene | v_gene | CDR3nt | CDR3aa
NA | TRBD1 | TRBJ2-4 | TRBV29-1 | TGCAGCGTTGTAAGGGGGCTAGCCAAAAACATTCAGTACTTC | CSVVRGLAKNIQYF
NA | TRBD2 | TRBJ2-2 | TRBV30 | TGTGCCTGGAGGGATAGCGGGAGGGCCTTCACCGGGGAGCTGTTTTTT | CAWRDSGRAFTGELFF
NA | NA | TRBJ1-3 | TRBV30 | TGTGCCTGGAGCCCAAGCAGGGGAGCTGGAAACACCATATATTTT | CAWSPSRGAGNTIYF
NA | NA | TRBJ2-1 | TRBV30 | TGTGCCTGGAGCCAAGGTGGGAATGAGCAGTTCTTC | CAWSQGGNEQFF
NA | NA | TRBJ1-6 | TRBV2 | TGTGCCAGCAGTGAATTGGGAGCCTATAATTCACCCCTCCACTTT | CASSELGAYNSPLHF
NA | TRBD1 | TRBJ1-1 | TRBV6-1 | TGTGCCAGCAGTGGGACAGGCCTGGCTTTCTTT | CASSGTGLAFF
NA | NA | TRBJ1-2 | TRBV7-8 | TGTGCCAGCAGCTTAGCGGGCCCGAACTATGGCTACACCTTC | CASSLAGPNYGYTF
NA | NA | TRBJ2-3 | TRBV7-2 | TGTGCCAGCAGCTTAAGGCTAGCTGCAGATACGCAGTATTTT | CASSLRLAADTQYF
NA | NA | TRBJ2-7 | TRBV18 | TGTGCCAGCTCACCCCTGGCTCATAACTTC | CASSPLAHNF
NA | TRBD1 | TRBJ1-1 | TRBV7-9 | TGTGCCAGCAGCCGAGGGGACAGTAGGACTGAAGCTTTCTTT | CASSRGDSRTEAFF
NA | NA | TRBJ2-7 | TRBV28 | TGTGCCAGCAGTTTAGGACAGGAGGGAAAGCAGTACTTC | CASSLGQEGKQYF
NA | NA | TRBJ2-3 | TRBV5-1 | TGCGCCAGCAGAGGGCTAGCCGTCGCAGATACGCAGTATTTT | CASRGLAVADTQYF
NA | NA | TRBJ1-2 | TRBV10-3 | TGTGCCATCAGTGAGTCGTCATCCGGGTCTGGCTACACCTTC | CAISESSSGSGYTF
once | NA | TRBJ2-7 | TRBV11-2 | TGTGCCAGCAGCTTAGCGGGCAGTGGAGAGCAGTACTTC | CASSLAGSGEQYF
once | NA | TRBJ1-1 | TRBV6-5 | TGTGCCAGCAGTTACTCTGGGGGGATCACTGAAGCTTTCTTT | CASSYSGGITEAFF
NA | NA | TRBJ1-4 | TRBV9 | TGTGCCAGCAGCCCTCAACCCGGGGGTTTTAATGAAAAACTGTTTTTT | CASSPQPGGFNEKLFF
NA | NA | TRBJ2-7 | TRBV27 | TGTGCCAGCAGTTTGCAAGGAGTCTACGAGCAGTACTTC | CASSLQGVYEQYF
NA | NA | TRBJ2-2 | TRBV28 | TGTGCCAGCAGTTTATTGGGAGGGGGGAACACCGGGGAGCTGTTTTTT | CASSLLGGGNTGELFF
NA | TRBD1 | TRBJ1-2 | TRBV27 | TGTGCCAGCAGTTTATCCACGAGGGACAGGGGGCACGTCTATGGCTACACCTTC | CASSLSTRDRGHVYGYTF
NA | NA | TRBJ2-7 | TRBV5-1 | TGCGCCAGCAACCCTCTTGGAAAGGTTCACGAGCAGTACTTC | CASNPLGKVHEQYF
NA | NA | TRBJ2-3 | TRBV13 | TGTGCCAGCAGCTCCCTACACCTTAGCACAGATACGCAGTATTTT | CASSSLHLSTDTQYF
NA | NA | TRBJ2-1 | TRBV10-3 | TGTGCCATCAGCCTCCGGGACGGTGATGAGCAGTTCTTC | CAISLRDGDEQFF
NA | TRBD2 | TRBJ2-7 | TRBV6-6 | TGTGCCAGCAGTTACCCATTAGCGGGGGGGCCTGGGGAGCAGTACTTC | CASSYPLAGGPGEQYF
NA | TRBD1 | TRBJ1-5 | TRBV28 | TGTGCCAGCAGTGACAGGGGCGCAGAGCAGCCCCAGCATTTT | CASSDRGAEQPQHF
NA | NA | TRBJ1-5 | TRBV4-3 | TGCGCCAGCAGCCAAGGGAAGAGCTATGGCAATCAGCCCCAGCATTTT | CASSQGKSYGNQPQHF
NA | TRBD1 | TRBJ1-1 | TRBV4-1 | TGCGCCAGCAGCCAACGGGACAGGGGGGGCAACACTGAAGCTTTCTTT | CASSQRDRGGNTEAFF
NA | NA | TRBJ2-2 | TRBV30 | TGTGCCTGGAGTCTGGGCTTGCACACCGGGGAGCTGTTTTTT | CAWSLGLHTGELFF